This TCR beta chain was sequenced during a study of blood T cell repertoires in COVID-19. The method was immunoSEQ multiplex PCR; TCRdb's version includes in-frame clones alone and lacks a portion of them. The repertoire holds 150,000 or so clones, about nine tenths seen once, with around 6.3% in the top ten. This CDR3 has 13 amino acids. V lost 4 bases and J lost 9, with 14 bases in between. Per the germline V gene, CDR1 is SGHDT and CDR2 is YYEEEE. The receptor was derived from a man at least 80 years old with acute or convalescent COVID-19. The V and J genes are TRBV5-6 and TRBJ2-1, with D maybe TRBD2 (6 bases). Sequencing used peripheral blood. CDR3 nucleotides: TGTGCCAGCAGCCGAACGGGGGACTTTGAGCAGTTCTTC. Protein: CASSRTGDFEQFF. The full variable domain, rest sourced from reference TRBV5-6 and TRBJ2-1, is DAGVTQSPTHLIKTRGQQVTLRCSPKSGHDTVSWYQQALGQGPQFIFQYYEEEERQRGNFPDRFSGHQFPNYSSELNVNALLLGDSALYLCASSRTGDFEQFFGPGTRLTVL.